The rows below give T cell receptor beta chains drawn from one sample of a study of T-cell reconstitution after alpha-beta-depleted transplantation in children. Each CDR3 protein is one row after TCRdb ran MiXCR on the PCR reads. The sample carries fewer than 1 million distinct CDR3 sequences, about 16% recorded once. The specimen was PBMCs, mostly from graft donor cells, collected 360 days after TCRalphabeta/CD19-depleted stem cell transplant. Receptor source: a male patient between 10 and 17 years old who had a stem cell transplant for acute lymphoblastic leukemia, so the T cells may come from the graft donor. Both conserved end residues are part of each CDR3. Fields, in order: J gene, V gene, D gene, clone size, CDR3 DNA, CDR3 protein. The D gene is left open where the match is weak. Clone size is stated in some rows and not others, as once, few, many or a class when expanded.

J gene: TRBJ1-3
V gene: TRBV7-8
D gene: TRBD1
clone size: -
CDR3 DNA: TGTGCCAGCAGCTCCGGGGACAGGGTCGGACTTTCGGGAAACACCATATATTTT
CDR3 protein: CASSSGDRVGLSGNTIYF

J gene: TRBJ1-5
V gene: TRBV7-8
D gene: -
clone size: -
CDR3 DNA: TGTGCCAGCAGCTTAAGACCTTTGGGGGGCAATCAGCCCCAGCATTTT
CDR3 protein: CASSLRPLGGNQPQHF

J gene: TRBJ2-2
V gene: TRBV12-3/TRBV12-4
D gene: -
clone size: -
CDR3 DNA: TGTGCCAGCAGAACCGGGGCCCGGTCGGACACCGGGGAGCTGTTTTTT
CDR3 protein: CASRTGARSDTGELFF

J gene: TRBJ2-1
V gene: TRBV6-2/TRBV6-3
D gene: TRBD2
clone size: few
CDR3 DNA: TGTGCCGCAGGACTAGCGGGAGGTGGCTCCTACAATGAGCAGTTCTTC
CDR3 protein: CAAGLAGGGSYNEQFF

J gene: TRBJ2-7
V gene: TRBV12-3/TRBV12-4
D gene: TRBD1
clone size: -
CDR3 DNA: TGTGCCTTCTGTTTGGAGGACAGGAGAACACCCCTAGAGTACGAGCAGTACTTC
CDR3 protein: CAFCLEDRRTPLEYEQYF

J gene: TRBJ1-3
V gene: TRBV12-3/TRBV12-4
D gene: -
clone size: -
CDR3 DNA: TGTGCCAGCAGTAAAACACCTTATGGAAACACCATATATTTT
CDR3 protein: CASSKTPYGNTIYF

J gene: TRBJ1-1
V gene: TRBV7-3
D gene: -
clone size: -
CDR3 DNA: TGTGCCAGCAGCTTGGGTCAGGCCGGAACTGAAGCTTTCTTT
CDR3 protein: CASSLGQAGTEAFF

J gene: TRBJ2-2
V gene: TRBV6-2/TRBV6-3
D gene: TRBD1
clone size: few
CDR3 DNA: TGTGCCAGCATCGACAGGGCCGCCGGGGAGCTGTTTTTT
CDR3 protein: CASIDRAAGELFF

J gene: TRBJ2-7
V gene: TRBV5-1
D gene: -
clone size: many
CDR3 DNA: TGCGCCAGCAGCTTGGCGACACGCTACGAGCAGTACTTC
CDR3 protein: CASSLATRYEQYF

J gene: TRBJ2-5
V gene: TRBV5-5
D gene: TRBD2
clone size: many
CDR3 DNA: TGTGCCAGCAGCTACGTACCGGGACTAGGTCAAGAGACCCAGTACTTC
CDR3 protein: CASSYVPGLGQETQYF

J gene: TRBJ2-7
V gene: TRBV12-3/TRBV12-4
D gene: TRBD1
clone size: few
CDR3 DNA: TGTGCCAGCAGTTTATATTTGGGACAGATCATGGAGCAGTACTTC
CDR3 protein: CASSLYLGQIMEQYF

J gene: TRBJ2-1
V gene: TRBV5-1
D gene: TRBD1
clone size: many
CDR3 DNA: TGCGCCAGCAGCTTGAGGGTAGGGACAGGGTTCAATGAGCAGTTCTTC
CDR3 protein: CASSLRVGTGFNEQFF

J gene: TRBJ2-5
V gene: TRBV12-3/TRBV12-4
D gene: TRBD1
clone size: many
CDR3 DNA: TGTGCCAGCAGGCTGACAGGGGGAGAGACCCAGTACTTC
CDR3 protein: CASRLTGGETQYF

J gene: TRBJ2-5
V gene: TRBV10-3
D gene: TRBD2
clone size: few
CDR3 DNA: TGTGCCATCAGTTCCAGCGGGAGTACGGAGACCCAGTACTTC
CDR3 protein: CAISSSGSTETQYF

J gene: TRBJ2-6
V gene: TRBV4-1
D gene: -
clone size: many
CDR3 DNA: TGCGCCAGCAGCCCCGTCGGACGGATTTCTGGGGCCAACGTCCTGACTTTC
CDR3 protein: CASSPVGRISGANVLTF

J gene: TRBJ2-7
V gene: TRBV11-2
D gene: -
clone size: -
CDR3 DNA: TGTGCCAGCAGCTCCGGGACATTTTCGGAAAGGCCCTACGAGCAGTACTTC
CDR3 protein: CASSSGTFSERPYEQYF

J gene: TRBJ2-1
V gene: TRBV12-3/TRBV12-4
D gene: -
clone size: many
CDR3 DNA: TGTGCCAGCAGTTCTCGCTACGATGAGCAGTTCTTC
CDR3 protein: CASSSRYDEQFF

J gene: TRBJ1-2
V gene: TRBV25-1
D gene: -
clone size: few
CDR3 DNA: TGTGCCAGCAGTGAATCCTTGGCGCGAGGCGACTATGGCTACACCTTC
CDR3 protein: CASSESLARGDYGYTF

J gene: TRBJ2-5
V gene: TRBV7-9
D gene: TRBD2
clone size: -
CDR3 DNA: TGTGCCAGCAGCCAAAGGACTAGCGGGAGCAAGACCCAGTACTTC
CDR3 protein: CASSQRTSGSKTQYF

J gene: TRBJ2-3
V gene: TRBV7-9
D gene: -
clone size: many
CDR3 DNA: TGTGCCAGCAGCTTAGGACCCGGCACAGATACGCAGTATTTT
CDR3 protein: CASSLGPGTDTQYF

J gene: TRBJ2-5
V gene: TRBV5-1
D gene: TRBD2
clone size: few
CDR3 DNA: TGCGCCAGCAGCTTGGCACTAGCGGGAGGCGTCCAAGAGACCCAGTACTTC
CDR3 protein: CASSLALAGGVQETQYF

J gene: TRBJ2-2
V gene: TRBV23-1
D gene: TRBD2
clone size: -
CDR3 DNA: TGCGCCAGCAGTCAACAGGCTAGCGGGACCTCAAGGACCGGGGAGCTGTTTTTT
CDR3 protein: CASSQQASGTSRTGELFF

J gene: TRBJ2-1
V gene: TRBV20-1
D gene: TRBD2
clone size: many
CDR3 DNA: TGCAGTGCTAGGCGTCTAGCGGGTAGGAATGAGCAGTTCTTC
CDR3 protein: CSARRLAGRNEQFF

J gene: TRBJ2-1
V gene: TRBV20-1
D gene: TRBD2
clone size: few
CDR3 DNA: TGCAGTGCTAGCGCACTAGCGGCCCCGAGTGAGCAGTTCTTC
CDR3 protein: CSASALAAPSEQFF

J gene: TRBJ1-1
V gene: TRBV27
D gene: -
clone size: few
CDR3 DNA: TGTGCCAGCAGTTTTAGTACGGCGTACATGAACACTGAAGCTTTCTTT
CDR3 protein: CASSFSTAYMNTEAFF

J gene: TRBJ2-5
V gene: TRBV7-9
D gene: TRBD2
clone size: -
CDR3 DNA: TGTGCCAGCAGTCCGTTCGGGGGGCAAGAGACCCAGTACTTC
CDR3 protein: CASSPFGGQETQYF

J gene: TRBJ2-7
V gene: TRBV7-9
D gene: -
clone size: many
CDR3 DNA: TGTGCCAGCAGACAGGGAGACGAGCAGTACTTC
CDR3 protein: CASRQGDEQYF

J gene: TRBJ1-3
V gene: TRBV4-1
D gene: -
clone size: few
CDR3 DNA: TGCGCCAGCAGCCAAGATAAGCTCAGGTTTACTGGAAACACCATATATTTT
CDR3 protein: CASSQDKLRFTGNTIYF

J gene: TRBJ2-2
V gene: TRBV6-1
D gene: -
clone size: few
CDR3 DNA: TGTGCCAGCAGCCGGGGTTCCGATCAATCGCGCCGTAGACTGTTTTTT
CDR3 protein: CASSRGSDQSRRRLFF

J gene: TRBJ2-7
V gene: TRBV4-2
D gene: TRBD2
clone size: -
CDR3 DNA: TGTGCCAGCAGCCACCCAAGCGGGAGGGCCCCCTACGAGCAGTACTTC
CDR3 protein: CASSHPSGRAPYEQYF

J gene: TRBJ2-1
V gene: TRBV20-1
D gene: TRBD2
clone size: -
CDR3 DNA: TGCAGTGCTAGATCCTGGCTAGCGGTCGTTTACAATGAGCAGTTCTTC
CDR3 protein: CSARSWLAVVYNEQFF

J gene: TRBJ2-1
V gene: TRBV15
D gene: TRBD2
clone size: few
CDR3 DNA: TGTGCCACCAGCAGTTCCACGGGACTAGCGGACAATGAGCAGTTCTTC
CDR3 protein: CATSSSTGLADNEQFF

J gene: TRBJ1-4
V gene: TRBV6-1
D gene: TRBD1
clone size: -
CDR3 DNA: TGTGCCAGCAGACAACTAGACAGGGCAACTAATGAAAAACTGTTTTTT
CDR3 protein: CASRQLDRATNEKLFF

J gene: TRBJ2-3
V gene: TRBV29-1
D gene: -
clone size: -
CDR3 DNA: TGCAGCGTTGATCTAGGAGGGTTCGTAGATACGCAGTATTTT
CDR3 protein: CSVDLGGFVDTQYF

J gene: TRBJ1-1
V gene: TRBV29-1
D gene: -
clone size: -
CDR3 DNA: TGCAGCGTTGAAGATCACAACACTGAAGCTTTCTTT
CDR3 protein: CSVEDHNTEAFF

J gene: TRBJ1-6
V gene: TRBV12-2
D gene: -
clone size: -
CDR3 DNA: TGTGCAAGTCGCGTCTTTCCGAATAATTCACCCCTCCACTTT
CDR3 protein: CASRVFPNNSPLHF

J gene: TRBJ1-3
V gene: TRBV12-3/TRBV12-4
D gene: TRBD1
clone size: many
CDR3 DNA: TGTGCCAGCCTTCATTACGGGACAGGGTATCAAGCTGGAAACACCATATATTTT
CDR3 protein: CASLHYGTGYQAGNTIYF

J gene: TRBJ2-7
V gene: TRBV4-1
D gene: -
clone size: few
CDR3 DNA: TGCGCCAGCAGCCAAGAGGGACTCTCTGTGGACGAGCAGTACTTC
CDR3 protein: CASSQEGLSVDEQYF

J gene: TRBJ1-1
V gene: TRBV7-9
D gene: -
clone size: -
CDR3 DNA: TGTGCCAGCATCAAAACGGGGTTGGCAAACACTGAAGCTTTCTTT
CDR3 protein: CASIKTGLANTEAFF

J gene: TRBJ2-3
V gene: TRBV9
D gene: TRBD2
clone size: -
CDR3 DNA: TGTGCCAGCAGTGATGCCTCCACTAGCGGAACCACAGATACGCAGTATTTT
CDR3 protein: CASSDASTSGTTDTQYF

J gene: TRBJ1-6
V gene: TRBV7-9
D gene: -
clone size: few
CDR3 DNA: TGTGCCAGCAGCTCCGTGCGCCGGGGTGGGAGTTCACCCCTCCACTTT
CDR3 protein: CASSSVRRGGSSPLHF

J gene: TRBJ2-7
V gene: TRBV5-1
D gene: TRBD1
clone size: -
CDR3 DNA: TGCGCCAGCAGCTTAGCGGACAGGCCCTTAAAGAAATTCTACGAGCAGTACTTC
CDR3 protein: CASSLADRPLKKFYEQYF

J gene: TRBJ2-6
V gene: TRBV18
D gene: TRBD1
clone size: few
CDR3 DNA: TGTGCCAGCTCACCGGTGCTCCGGCTGGGACAGGGGGCGTCTGGGGCCAACGTCCTGACTTTC
CDR3 protein: CASSPVLRLGQGASGANVLTF

J gene: TRBJ1-3
V gene: TRBV28
D gene: TRBD1
clone size: few
CDR3 DNA: TGTGCCAGCAGTCCGACAGGGTTGGCAAACACCATATATTTT
CDR3 protein: CASSPTGLANTIYF

J gene: TRBJ2-2
V gene: TRBV9
D gene: -
clone size: -
CDR3 DNA: TGTGCCAGCAGCGGTCTAGTCACCGGGGAGCTGTTTTTT
CDR3 protein: CASSGLVTGELFF

J gene: TRBJ1-2
V gene: TRBV6-5
D gene: TRBD1
clone size: -
CDR3 DNA: TGTGCCAGCAGTTCCCAGACAGGGCTAAGGGGCTACACCTTC
CDR3 protein: CASSSQTGLRGYTF